This TCR beta chain was sequenced during a study of T cell changes during pregnancy in multiple sclerosis. Measured with immunoSEQ multiplex PCR; TCRdb has only the in-frame clones, and not every one. The sample shows tens of thousands of clones, about 90% of them seen only once. V trimming: 3 bases; J trimming: 1 base; junction bases outside the gene matches: 8. From germline, CDR1 is SGHTS and CDR2 YDEGEE. The CDR3 consists of 18 residues. This receptor was identified in a female donor with multiple sclerosis, enrolled in a pregnancy study. The specimen comprised CD4+ T cells from peripheral blood mononuclear cells, sampled after pregnancy. The V call is TRBV5-8, the J call TRBJ2-2, with 11 nucleotides matching TRBD2. CDR3 DNA: TGTGCCAGCAGCTCCCCCGCCGGGACTAGCGGGAACACCGGGGAGCTGTTTTTT. Protein product: CASSSPAGTSGNTGELFF.